The 10 T cell receptor beta chains given below trace back to one sample, sequenced in a study of shared clonotypes between healthy human individuals. CD8 cells regarded as naive lacked CD45RO, were positively chosen for CCR7, and omitted terminally differentiated effector memory CD45RA+ cells. The data were produced by immunoSEQ multiplex PCR, yet TCRdb's version contains in-frame clones alone and is incomplete. The sample has 600,000 or so clones, approximately 95% seen once. Specimen: naive CD8+ T cells sorted from blood. Every receptor here comes from a woman in her twenties or thirties in good health.

The genes are TRBV27 and TRBJ1-1, with 10 nucleotides matching TRBD1. CDR3 size: 15 residues. The trim removed 8 bases at V and 3 bases at J, leaving 9 bases unmatched. From germline, CDR1 is MNHEY and CDR2 SMNVEV (reference sequence). CDR3 protein: CASAGVGTGDTEAFF. In nucleotides, the CDR3 is TGTGCCAGCGCCGGAGTCGGGACAGGGGACACTGAAGCTTTCTTT.

This clone came up once. This sample also contains other DNA sequences that code for the same CDR3. The gene calls are TRBV28 and TRBJ1-1; 7 bases match TRBD1. Germline-derived CDR1 and CDR2 are MDHEN and SYDVKM. V shed 6 bases, J shed 3 bases, and the junction held 4 bases outside the gene matches. The CDR3 contains 13 residues. The CDR3, as DNA: TGTGCCAGCAGCCTGGGACAGTACACTGAAGCTTTCTTT. This codes for CASSLGQYTEAFF. The full variable domain, completed using reference TRBV28 and TRBJ1-1, is DVKVTQSSRYLVKRTGEKVFLECVQDMDHENMFWYRQDPGLGLRLIYFSYDVKMKEKGDIPEGYSVSREKKERFSLILESASTNQTSMYLCASSLGQYTEAFFGQGTRLTVV.

The chain joins TRBV28 to TRBJ1-3; no firm D call. Trimming shortened V by 3 bases and J by 3 bases, and 12 bases separated the two germline ends. Looked up from germline, CDR1 is MDHEN and CDR2 is SYDVKM. The CDR3 totals 15 residues. The CDR3 region is CASSFRGNSGNTIYF. CDR3 DNA sequence: TGTGCCAGCAGTTTCAGAGGGAACAGTGGAAACACCATATATTTT.

CDR3 DNA: TGCAGCGTGAATACAGGGGACCATTCACCCCTCCACTTT. Its protein product is CSVNTGDHSPLHF. The chain joins TRBV29-1 to TRBJ1-6; TRBD1 aligns across 7 bases. CDR3 length: 13 residues. Trimming at V came to 6 bases and at J to 8 bases, leaving 7 bases not matched to a gene. Germline CDR1 is SQVTM and CDR2 is ANQGSEA.

The chain joins TRBV11-2 to TRBJ2-1, with 7 positions matching TRBD1. The CDR3 consists of 16 residues. V gave up 4 bases and J gave up 1 base; unmatched junction bases: 7. CDR1 is SGHAT, CDR2 FQNNGV, per germline. As DNA, the CDR3 is TGTGCCAGCAGCTCCTATAAGACAGGGTCCTACAATGAGCAGTTCTTC. It codes for CASSSYKTGSYNEQFF.

This chain connects TRBV7-9 to TRBJ1-1, with unresolved D. The CDR3 runs to 14 residues. CDR1 is SEHNR and CDR2 is FQNEAQ in the germline V gene (reference sequence). Trimming removed 5 bases from V and 5 bases from J, with 15 bases in between. The DNA of the CDR3 is TGTGCCAGCAGCGACGGGATTGGGGAGACTGAAGCTTTCTTT. It yields the protein CASSDGIGETEAFF.

In regard to this clone: Other DNA variants within this sample encode the same CDR3. This rearrangement joins TRBV27 to TRBJ2-2; D call uncertain. The CDR3 consists of 12 residues. Trimming took 3 bases from V and 1 from J, leaving 0 bases between them. CDR1 MNHEY and CDR2 SMNVEV come from the germline V gene (reference sequence). The CDR3 nucleotides are TGTGCCAGCAGTTTGAACACCGGGGAGCTGTTTTTT. Encoded protein: CASSLNTGELFF.

This chain joins TRBV4-1 and TRBJ1-5, with 8 bases matching TRBD1. The CDR3 has 15 residues. Germline CDR1 reads MGHRA; CDR2 reads YSYEKL. Losses at the gene ends were 4 bases for V and 9 bases for J; bases not matched to a gene: 11. The CDR3 region has the DNA TGCGCCAGCAGCCCCCAGGGACAGGCTCCCGGGCCCCAGCATTTT. Its protein is CASSPQGQAPGPQHF.

The chain joins TRBV18 to TRBJ1-3; the D is unclear. Germline V gene lookup returns CDR1 KGHSH and CDR2 LQKENI. The CDR3 contains 18 residues. V gave up 3 bases and J gave up 2 bases, with 20 bases separating them. Here the CDR3 reads CASSPSRGEGGPGNTIYF. CDR3 bases: TGTGCCAGCTCACCGTCGCGGGGTGAAGGAGGGCCTGGAAACACCATATATTTT.

The rearrangement links TRBV28 to TRBJ1-5; no definite D call. This CDR3 region has 17 residues. Germline CDR1 and CDR2: MDHEN and SYDVKM. Trimming left V 6 bases short and J 7 bases short, with 25 bases between. CDR3 nucleotides: TGTGCCAGCAGACATACCCCCTTTAAGGTCGGCGGGCAGCCCCAGCATTTT. Its protein is CASRHTPFKVGGQPQHF.